This T cell receptor (beta chain) was retrieved from a study of T cell responses to AZD1222 COVID-19 vaccine. General study findings and limits: Baseline serostatus was positive in only a handful of AZD1222 recipients. Females made up more of the donors, who were largely white British, and clonal diversity may have come out too low. The peak T cell response came first, and repertoires were sampled only after it.

CDR1 is SGHDN, CDR2 FVKESK, per germline. The V and J ends lost 4 bases and 5 bases respectively, with 21 bases between them. There are 16 residues in the CDR3. Assay: immunoSEQ multiplex PCR; the TCRdb copy retains only in-frame clones and omits some. The top ten clones hold roughly 27% of a sample with around 60,000 clones, about four fifths of them seen once. A few counts support this clone. Its antigen remains unidentified. This receptor was taken from an adult who received the AZD1222 COVID-19 vaccine. This chain uses TRBV14 with TRBJ2-7, with D tentatively TRBD1 (6 bases). Sample: peripheral blood, taken 28 days after the second AZD1222 dose. The CDR3 nucleotides are TGTGCCAGCAGCCCCTTAGGCGAAGCGAAGGGGGACGAGCAGTACTTC. This sequence encodes CASSPLGEAKGDEQYF.